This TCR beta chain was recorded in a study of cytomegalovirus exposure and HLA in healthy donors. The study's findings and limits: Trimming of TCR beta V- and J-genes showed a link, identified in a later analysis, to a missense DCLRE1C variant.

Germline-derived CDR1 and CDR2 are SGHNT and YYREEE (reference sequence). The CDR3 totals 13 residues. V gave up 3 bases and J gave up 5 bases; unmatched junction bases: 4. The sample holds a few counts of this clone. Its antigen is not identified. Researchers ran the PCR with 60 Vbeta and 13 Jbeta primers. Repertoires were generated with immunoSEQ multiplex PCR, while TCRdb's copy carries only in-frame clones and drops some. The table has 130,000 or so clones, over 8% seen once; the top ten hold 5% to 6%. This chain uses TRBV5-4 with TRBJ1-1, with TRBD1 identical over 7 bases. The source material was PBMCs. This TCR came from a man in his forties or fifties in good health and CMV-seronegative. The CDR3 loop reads CASSSARGTEAFF. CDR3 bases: TGTGCCAGCAGCTCTGCCAGGGGGACTGAAGCTTTCTTT.